What follows are 12 T cell receptor beta chains derived from one specimen sequenced in a study of early T cells in non-severe SARS-CoV-2 infection. TCRdb re-derived calls from the 5' RACE reads in MiXCR, one entry per CDR3 protein. The data contain about 80,000 distinct CDR3 sequences, 9% to 13% of them singletons. The sequenced material came from whole blood. These receptor sequences come from an adult who was a healthcare worker with PCR-confirmed SARS-CoV-2 infection or an uninfected control (not recorded which).

The CDR3 loop is CASSVSDGGYTF. The CDR3 nucleotides are TGTGCCAGCAGCGTGAGTGATGGCGGCTACACCTTC. The chain carries TRBV9 and TRBJ1-2; no clear D. Germline CDR1 reads SGDLS; CDR2 reads YYNGEE. The CDR3 spans 12 residues. Trimming stripped 2 bases from V and 8 bases from J, with 10 bases between. Full variable domain (remainder filled in from reference TRBV9 and TRBJ1-2): DSGVTQTPKHLITATGQRVTLRCSPRSGDLSVYWYQQSLDQGLQFLIQYYNGEERAKGNILERFSAQQFPDLHSELNLSSLELGDSALYFCASSVSDGGYTFGSGTRLTVV.

This clonotype has at least ten counts. The CDR3 DNA reads TGCGCCAGCAGCTTGGATCGTACCTCTGGGGCCAACGTCCTGACTTTC. This translates into CASSLDRTSGANVLTF. The chain joins TRBV5-1 to TRBJ2-6; D is unresolved. This CDR3 spans 16 amino acids. Trimming stripped 0 bases from V and 0 bases from J, with 7 bases between. CDR1 is SGHRS and CDR2 is YFSETQ in the germline V gene. Full variable domain (missing parts from reference TRBV5-1 and TRBJ2-6): KAGVTQTPRYLIKTRGQQVTLSCSPISGHRSVSWYQQTPGQGLQFLFEYFSETQRNKGNFPGRFSGRQFSNSRSEMNVSTLELGDSALYLCASSLDRTSGANVLTFGAGSRLTVL.

The chain recombines TRBV20-1 with TRBJ2-7; 10 nucleotides line up with TRBD2. Germline V gene data show CDR1 as DFQATT and CDR2 as SNEGSKA (reference sequence). The junction had 8 bases not matched to a gene; V was cut back by 6 bases and J by 0 bases. This CDR3 spans 15 amino acids. CDR3 in DNA: TGCAGTGCGCCGATTCCTAGCGGGGGCTCCTACGAGCAGTACTTC. Amino acids: CSAPIPSGGSYEQYF.

This clonotype was seen a few times. The chain couples TRBV29-1 to TRBJ2-1; D uncertain. This CDR3 has 13 amino acids. Looked up from germline, CDR1 is SQVTM and CDR2 is ANQGSEA. Trimming took 4 bases from V and 1 from J, leaving 8 bases between them. The CDR3 spells CSVVVVSYNEQFF. The CDR3 nucleotides are TGCAGCGTTGTAGTGGTTTCCTACAATGAGCAGTTCTTC.

This clonotype was recorded many times. V is TRBV29-1 and J is TRBJ2-1; D is unclear. This CDR3 spans 14 amino acids. The V end lost 3 bases, the J end lost 10 bases, and 19 bases lay between the germline ends. Per germline, CDR1 SQVTM and CDR2 ANQGSEA. In DNA, the CDR3 is TGCAGCGTTGAGGGATCGACACCCGGTAACGAGCAGTTCTTC. Its protein is CSVEGSTPGNEQFF.

This clonotype was found a few times. The V gene is TRBV7-2, the J gene TRBJ2-5; perhaps TRBD2 as D (6 bases). This CDR3 has 15 residues. Germline V gene sequence: CDR1 SGHTA, CDR2 FQGNSA. V was clipped by 5 bases and J by 5 bases, with 18 bases between them. The CDR3 sequence is CASSALALGEETQYF. As DNA, the CDR3 is TGTGCCAGCAGCGCGCTAGCGTTGGGGGAGGAGACCCAGTACTTC.

In its sample, this clonotype was seen many times. This sequence joins TRBV30 and TRBJ2-5, with D unclear. The CDR3 extends over 11 amino acids. Trimming removed 2 bases from V and 7 bases from J, with 8 bases in between. In germline, CDR1 is GTSNPN, CDR2 SVGIG (reference sequence). CDR3 sequence (DNA): TGTGCCTGGAGTACCTTAGGGACCCAGTACTTC. Protein: CAWSTLGTQYF.

This clonotype has a count of ten or more. The CDR3 sequence is CASRRQGEQYF. The DNA for the CDR3 is TGTGCCAGCAGAAGACAGGGCGAGCAGTACTTC. The chain couples TRBV12-3 or TRBV12-4 to TRBJ2-7, with TRBD1 matching 7 bases. V shed 6 bases, J shed 6 bases, and the junction held 2 bases outside the gene matches. The CDR3 contains 11 residues.

This sequence joins TRBV19 and TRBJ1-4; 11 nucleotides agree with TRBD1. V gave up 4 bases and J gave up 2 bases; unmatched junction bases: 6. The CDR3 extends over 17 amino acids. The germline CDR1 and CDR2 sequences are LNHDA and SQIVND (reference sequence). CDR3 DNA sequence: TGTGCCAGTAGTAACCGGGACAGGGGGAACACTAATGAAAAACTGTTTTTT. This codes for CASSNRDRGNTNEKLFF. Combining the CDR3 with reference TRBV19 and TRBJ1-4 gives the whole variable domain DGGITQSPKYLFRKEGQNVTLSCEQNLNHDAMYWYRQDPGQGLRLIYYSQIVNDFQKGDIAEGYSVSREKKESFPLTVTSAQKNPTAFYLCASSNRDRGNTNEKLFFGSGTQLSVL.

Ten or more counts support this clonotype. The chain uses TRBV27 and TRBJ2-6; 11 bases map to TRBD1. V was pared by 3 bases and J by 0 bases, with 4 bases of the junction left unmatched. The length of the CDR3 is 18 residues. Per germline, CDR1 MNHEY and CDR2 SMNVEV (reference sequence). In nucleotides, the CDR3 is TGTGCCAGCAGTTTCCAGGGGACAGGGGGCTCTGGGGCCAACGTCCTGACTTTC. It encodes CASSFQGTGGSGANVLTF.

This clonotype was seen many times. This sequence joins TRBV29-1 and TRBJ1-2; D remains ambiguous. The length of the CDR3 is 13 residues. Germline V gene data show CDR1 as SQVTM and CDR2 as ANQGSEA. Trimming took 5 bases from V and 4 from J, leaving 14 bases between them. CDR3 loop: CSVHRRLSYGYTF. The CDR3 bases are TGCAGCGTTCACCGCAGGCTGAGCTATGGCTACACCTTC.

CDR3: CASSPHRAGGPEDTQYF. For the CDR3, the DNA is TGTGCCAGCAGTCCCCACCGGGCGGGAGGGCCGGAAGATACGCAGTATTTT. The rearrangement joins TRBV2 to TRBJ2-3; 9 bases map to TRBD2. The V segment lost 5 bases and the J segment 5 bases; nucleotides outside the gene matches: 14. The CDR3 consists of 17 residues. Per germline, CDR1 SNHLY and CDR2 FYNNEI.